This entry is about one T cell receptor beta chain. Its matching antigen is unknown. This sample is drawn from a study of regulatory T cells in long-lasting Graves disease. Study information: Patients with persistent Graves' disease had over 5 years of antithyroid drugs and persistent TSH receptor antibodies. Points from the study as a whole: The analysis examined peripheral blood only and excluded thyroid tissue. More public clonotypes were shared by persistent patients (about 3,000) than by new patients (roughly 970).

Regarding time point: persistent/refractory GD, antithyroid drugs over 5 years with positive TRAb. With RNA extracted from PBMCs as input, the TCR library was made. As collected, the peripheral blood samples measured roughly 10 milliliters each and went into EDTA tubes. This CDR3 has 13 residues. V lost 5 bases and J lost 0, with 11 bases in between. The germline V gene encodes CDR1 SQVTM and CDR2 ANQGSEA. Through Arm-PCR of CDR3 regions and iRepertoire HTBI primers, TCR beta libraries were built. MiXCR was run by TCRdb on the multiplex PCR reads, yielding one entry per CDR3 protein. Of 400,000 or so distinct CDR3 sequences listed, around 20% are singletons.

Sequences were derived from peripheral blood mononuclear cells (PBMCs), sampled when the disease was refractory, from a patient treated with antithyroid drugs. The sequence was collected from a female donor with Graves disease. The J gene is TRBJ2-7, the V gene TRBV29-1; D uncertain. The CDR3 here is CSVFLGSSYEQYF. In DNA form, the CDR3 reads TGCAGCGTTTTTCTGGGAAGCTCCTACGAGCAGTACTTC.